This T cell receptor beta chain was sequenced during a study of blood T cell repertoires in COVID-19. About the research overall: Material from acute and convalescent COVID-19 was sourced from the United States, Italy and Spain. From T cells, B-cell-depleted T cells, or PBMCs came the material, which was cDNA or gDNA.

Looked up from germline, CDR1 is LGHNT and CDR2 is FRNRAP. Trimming stripped 6 bases from V and 6 bases from J, with 18 bases between. The CDR3 extends over 15 amino acids. The assay was immunoSEQ multiplex PCR, and TCRdb's table has in-frame clones only and misses some. The data contain approximately 220,000 clones, roughly 86% of them singletons. This receptor was obtained from a woman in her twenties or thirties with acute COVID-19. Sequences were obtained from PBMCs or T cells enriched from blood (not recorded which). This chain connects TRBV12-5 to TRBJ1-5, with D tentatively TRBD1 (6 bases). The CDR3: CASGPDSATGQPQHF. The DNA for the CDR3 is TGTGCTAGTGGCCCGGACAGTGCTACGGGTCAGCCCCAGCATTTT.